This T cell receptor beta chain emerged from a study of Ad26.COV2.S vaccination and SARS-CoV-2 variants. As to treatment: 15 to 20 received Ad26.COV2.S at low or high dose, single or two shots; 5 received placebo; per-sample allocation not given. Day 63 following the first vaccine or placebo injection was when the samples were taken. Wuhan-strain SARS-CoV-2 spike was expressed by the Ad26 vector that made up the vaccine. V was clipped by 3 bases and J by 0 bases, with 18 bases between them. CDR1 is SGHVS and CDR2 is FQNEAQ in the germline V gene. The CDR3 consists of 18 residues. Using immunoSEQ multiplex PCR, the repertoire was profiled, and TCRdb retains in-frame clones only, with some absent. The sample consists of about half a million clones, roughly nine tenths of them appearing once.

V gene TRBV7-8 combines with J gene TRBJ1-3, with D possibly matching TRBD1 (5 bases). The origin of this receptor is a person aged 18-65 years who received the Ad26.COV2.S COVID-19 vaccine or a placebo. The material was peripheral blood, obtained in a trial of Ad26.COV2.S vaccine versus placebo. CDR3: CASSLNVQAPDSGNTIYF. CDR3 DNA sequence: TGTGCCAGCAGCTTGAATGTACAGGCTCCCGACTCTGGAAACACCATATATTTT.